This T cell receptor beta chain was profiled in a study of blood T cell repertoires in COVID-19. The CDR3 is 15 amino acids. V was clipped by 5 bases and J by 7 bases; unmatched bases: 9. CDR1 is MNHEY and CDR2 is SVGAGI in the germline V gene. Profiling relied on immunoSEQ multiplex PCR, and the TCRdb table lists in-frame clones only, not all of them. The sample yields hundreds of thousands of clones, 86% seen once. The V call is TRBV6-5, the J call TRBJ2-1; 9 bases agree with TRBD2. Sample: PBMCs or T cells enriched from blood (not recorded which). The sequence derives from a woman in her forties or fifties in a cohort exposed to, infected with or recovered from COVID-19 (not recorded which). CDR3 DNA sequence: TGTGCCAGCAGTCCTCAAGCGGGGGGTAGGAATGAGCAGTTCTTC. It yields the protein CASSPQAGGRNEQFF.